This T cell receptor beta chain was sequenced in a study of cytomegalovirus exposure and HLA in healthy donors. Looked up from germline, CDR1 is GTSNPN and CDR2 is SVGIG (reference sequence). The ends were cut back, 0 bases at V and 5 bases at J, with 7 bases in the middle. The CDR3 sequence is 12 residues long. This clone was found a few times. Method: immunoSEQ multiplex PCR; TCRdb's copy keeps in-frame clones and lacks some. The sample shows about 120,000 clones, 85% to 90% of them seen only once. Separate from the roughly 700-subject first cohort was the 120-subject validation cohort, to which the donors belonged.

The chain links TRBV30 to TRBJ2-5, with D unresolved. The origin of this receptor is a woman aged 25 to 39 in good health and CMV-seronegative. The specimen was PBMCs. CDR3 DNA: TGTGCCTGGAGTGTATCTAGGGAGACCCAGTACTTC. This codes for CAWSVSRETQYF.